This T cell receptor (beta chain) stems from a study of T-cell memory formation after mild COVID-19. Study findings and constraints: Later expanders leaned CD4+, whereas clones that contracted between day 15 and 85 were balanced CD4/CD8.

TCRdb passed the 5' RACE reads through MiXCR, listing each CDR3 protein once. The data hold hundreds of thousands of distinct CDR3 sequences, with around a quarter observed a single time. The V gene's germline CDR1 is SQVTM and CDR2 ANQGSEA. Trimming at V came to 6 bases and at J to 4 bases, leaving 4 bases not matched to a gene. This CDR3 comprises 14 residues. Remarks on this clonotype: No antigen is known for it.

The sequenced sample consisted of PBMCs or a T cell subset sorted from them (not recorded which). This chain uses TRBV29-1 with TRBJ2-5, with 14 bases identical to TRBD2. The clonotype comes from an adult woman who had mild COVID-19 (a few samples of this study predate the infection). Cell type and time point are not known. CDR3 in amino acids: CSVGTSGGVETQYF. CDR3 in DNA: TGCAGCGTGGGGACTAGCGGGGGAGTAGAGACCCAGTACTTC.